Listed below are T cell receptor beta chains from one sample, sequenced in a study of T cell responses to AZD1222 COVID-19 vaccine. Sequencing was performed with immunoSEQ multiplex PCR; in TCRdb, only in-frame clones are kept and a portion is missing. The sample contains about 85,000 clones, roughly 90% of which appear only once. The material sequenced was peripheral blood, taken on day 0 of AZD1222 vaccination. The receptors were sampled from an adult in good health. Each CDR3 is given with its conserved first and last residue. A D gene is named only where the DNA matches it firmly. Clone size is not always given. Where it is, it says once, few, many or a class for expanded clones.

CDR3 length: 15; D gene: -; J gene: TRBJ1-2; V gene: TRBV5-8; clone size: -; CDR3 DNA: TGTGCCAGCAGCTTGTACCCCTTCGATACTCATGGCTACACCTTC; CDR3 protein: CASSLYPFDTHGYTF
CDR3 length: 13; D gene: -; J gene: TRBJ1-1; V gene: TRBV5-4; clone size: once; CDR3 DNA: TGTGCCAGCAGCGTCGCCCGAAACACTGAAGCTTTCTTT; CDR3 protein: CASSVARNTEAFF
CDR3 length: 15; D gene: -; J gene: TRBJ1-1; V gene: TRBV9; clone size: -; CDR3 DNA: TGTGCCAGCAGCGTAGGGCCAGTTATGAACACTGAAGCTTTCTTT; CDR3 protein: CASSVGPVMNTEAFF
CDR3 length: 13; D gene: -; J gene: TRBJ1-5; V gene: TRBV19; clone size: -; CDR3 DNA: TGTGCTCAGGGACATAAGGGTATACAGCCCCAGCATTTT; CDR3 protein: CAQGHKGIQPQHF
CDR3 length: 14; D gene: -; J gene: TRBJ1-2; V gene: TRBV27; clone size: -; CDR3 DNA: TGTGCCAGCAGTCCGACGGGGGGCGGCTATGGCTACACCTTC; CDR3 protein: CASSPTGGGYGYTF
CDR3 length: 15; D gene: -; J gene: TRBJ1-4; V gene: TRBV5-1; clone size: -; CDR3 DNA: TGCGCCAGCAGCTTGGAGGGGGGGCTATATGAAAAACTGTTTTTT; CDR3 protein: CASSLEGGLYEKLFF
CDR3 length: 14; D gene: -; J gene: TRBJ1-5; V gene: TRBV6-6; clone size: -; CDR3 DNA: TGTGCCAGCAGTCAGCCGTATAGCAATCAGCCCCAGCATTTT; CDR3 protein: CASSQPYSNQPQHF
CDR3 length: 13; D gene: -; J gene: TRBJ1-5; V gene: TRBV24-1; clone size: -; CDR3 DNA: TGTGCCACCAGTGGGTCTGGGGGTCAGCCCCAGCATTTT; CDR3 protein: CATSGSGGQPQHF
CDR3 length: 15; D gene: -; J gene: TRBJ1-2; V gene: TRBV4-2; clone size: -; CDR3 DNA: TGTGCCAGCAGCCAAGATCTGGGCGACCCGGGGGGCTACACCTTC; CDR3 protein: CASSQDLGDPGGYTF
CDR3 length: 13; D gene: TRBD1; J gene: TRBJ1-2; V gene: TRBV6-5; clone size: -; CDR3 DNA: TGTGCCAGCAGCCAGACAGGGAGGAATGGCTACACCTTC; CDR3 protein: CASSQTGRNGYTF
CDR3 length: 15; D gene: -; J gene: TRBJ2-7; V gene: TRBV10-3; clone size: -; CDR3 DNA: TGTGCCATCAGTGAAGATGGGACCGCAAATGGTGAGCAGTACTTC; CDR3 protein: CAISEDGTANGEQYF
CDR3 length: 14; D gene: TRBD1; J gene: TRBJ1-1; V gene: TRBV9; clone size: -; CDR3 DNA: TGTGCCAGCAGCGCCGGGACAGCAAACACTGAAGCTTTCTTT; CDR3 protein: CASSAGTANTEAFF
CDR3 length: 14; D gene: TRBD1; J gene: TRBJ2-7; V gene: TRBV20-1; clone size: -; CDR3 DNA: TGCAGTGCTAGTACGTGGCAGGGGGCTTACGAGCAGTACTTC; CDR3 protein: CSASTWQGAYEQYF
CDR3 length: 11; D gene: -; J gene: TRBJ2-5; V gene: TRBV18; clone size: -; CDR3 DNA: TGTGCCAGCTCCCATCAAGAGACCCAGTACTTC; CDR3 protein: CASSHQETQYF